These T cell receptor beta chains were read from a single sample in a study of OX40 agonist ivuxolimab in advanced cancers. The data were produced by immunoSEQ multiplex PCR, yet TCRdb's version contains in-frame clones alone and is incomplete. Of about 40,000 clones in the sample, 70% to 80% were seen once. Sequenced here: CD4+ or CD8+ T cells sorted from blood, sampled in a trial of the OX40 agonist ivuxolimab. The receptors here all came from an adult with an advanced solid tumor such as melanoma, head and neck, liver or kidney cancer. The CDR3 runs from the conserved cysteine through the conserved F or W. D genes are given only for firm matches. For some rows the clone size is stated as once, few or many, or as a class when expanded; others skip it.

j_call,v_call,d_call,clone_size,cdr3_nt,cdr3_aa
TRBJ1-6,TRBV28,TRBD1,-,TGTGCCAGCAATAAAGACAGGGCGGCTGATTCACCCCTCCACTTT,CASNKDRAADSPLHF
TRBJ2-7,TRBV5-6,TRBD1,few,TGTGCCAGCAGCTTCTTTTATCCGGGACAGGGGACATACGAGCAGTACTTC,CASSFFYPGQGTYEQYF
TRBJ1-3,TRBV7-9,-,-,TGTGCCAGTCAGGGCTCTGGAAACACCATATATTTT,CASQGSGNTIYF
TRBJ2-3,TRBV7-7,TRBD2,once,TGTGCCAGCAGCGCGACTAGCGGGAGCGTGGATACGCAGTATTTT,CASSATSGSVDTQYF
TRBJ1-1,TRBV7-3,-,-,TGTGCCAGCAGCTTAAGCCCTACAGGGAACACTGAAGCTTTCTTT,CASSLSPTGNTEAFF
TRBJ1-3,TRBV30,-,-,TGTGCCTGGAGTAAAGGGTTAAACACCATATATTTT,CAWSKGLNTIYF
TRBJ1-3,TRBV2,-,-,TGTGCCAGCAGGATGACATATTTAGGAAACACCATATATTTT,CASRMTYLGNTIYF
TRBJ1-2,TRBV28,-,-,TGTGCCAGCAGTATCTTGACAGGCACCAACTATGGCTACACCTTC,CASSILTGTNYGYTF
TRBJ2-7,TRBV28,-,-,TGTGCCAGCACAACAGCATCATCTTTATACGAGCAGTACTTC,CASTTASSLYEQYF
TRBJ2-5,TRBV20-1,-,-,TGCAGTGCTAGGACACGGGACTCCGAGTACTTC,CSARTRDSEYF
TRBJ2-1,TRBV7-8,-,-,TGTGCCAGCAGCTTAGCGCGCGGGCCCGCCACGTACAATGAGCAGTTCTTC,CASSLARGPATYNEQFF
TRBJ2-1,TRBV14,TRBD2,-,TGTGCCAGCAGCCACGCTAGCGGCCCCTACAATGAGCAGTTCTTC,CASSHASGPYNEQFF
TRBJ1-5,TRBV28,-,-,TGTGCCAGCAGTCATCACCGGGCTCTTGGGAATCAGCCCCAGCATTTT,CASSHHRALGNQPQHF
TRBJ2-7,TRBV11-2,TRBD1,-,TGTGCCAGCAGCTTAGGGGACAGTTTCTACGAGCAGTACTTC,CASSLGDSFYEQYF
TRBJ2-3,TRBV6-5,-,-,TGTGCCAGCAGTTACGGAGGGGACGGTAATACGCAGTATTTT,CASSYGGDGNTQYF
TRBJ1-5,TRBV28,-,-,TGTGCCAGCAGTTTATATACAGGGTCCAATCAGCCCCAGCATTTT,CASSLYTGSNQPQHF
TRBJ1-1,TRBV25-1,-,-,TGTGCCAGCAGTGAATATGGGGTCAACACTGAAGCTTTCTTT,CASSEYGVNTEAFF
TRBJ2-1,TRBV4-1,TRBD2,once,TGCGCCAGCAGCCAGGGGGTAGCGGGAGGGCCTAAAGAGCAGTTCTTC,CASSQGVAGGPKEQFF
TRBJ2-2,TRBV25-1,TRBD2,few,TGTGCCAGCAGTATCAGGACTAGTGAGAACACCGGGGAGCTGTTTTTT,CASSIRTSENTGELFF
TRBJ1-2,TRBV18,TRBD1,-,TGTGCCAGCTCACAACAGGGGACCTATGGCTACACCTTC,CASSQQGTYGYTF
TRBJ2-7,TRBV28,-,once,TGTGCCAGCACCCTGGGGTCTACCTACGAGCAGTACTTC,CASTLGSTYEQYF
TRBJ1-6,TRBV7-2,-,few,TGTGCCAGCAGCTTAGGAGGCCCCGCAGAAAATTCACCCCTCCACTTT,CASSLGGPAENSPLHF
TRBJ1-1,TRBV6-5,-,-,TGTGCCAGCAGAAAGAACACTGAAGCTTTCTTT,CASRKNTEAFF
TRBJ2-7,TRBV14,TRBD2,-,TGTGCCAGCAGCCCCTCTTTATTCCGCGGGAGGAAGGGAGGCGAGCAGTACTTC,CASSPSLFRGRKGGEQYF
TRBJ2-1,TRBV7-9,-,-,TGTGCCAGCAGCTTAGATGCGGGTGAGCAGTTCTTC,CASSLDAGEQFF
TRBJ2-7,TRBV27,-,-,TGTGCCAGCAGTTTGGGTCGGGCCCAGGGGACCTACGAGCAGTACTTC,CASSLGRAQGTYEQYF
TRBJ1-1,TRBV29-1,-,-,TGCAGCGCACAGCAGGGGAACACTGAAGCTTTCTTT,CSAQQGNTEAFF
TRBJ2-7,TRBV6-6,-,-,TGTGCCAGCAGTAACCTCTGGGCCTACGAGCAGTACTTC,CASSNLWAYEQYF
TRBJ2-1,TRBV7-9,TRBD2,-,TGTGCCAGCAGCCCAGCGGGAGCGGCCTACAATGAGCAGTTCTTC,CASSPAGAAYNEQFF
TRBJ1-2,TRBV29-1,-,-,TGCAGCGTTGTCGAGCCGGGGGGGCGAGACTATGGCTACACCTTC,CSVVEPGGRDYGYTF
TRBJ1-2,TRBV27,-,-,TGTGCCAGCAGTGCCGACGGGTCTAACTATGGCTACACCTTC,CASSADGSNYGYTF
TRBJ1-6,TRBV2,-,-,TGTGCCAGCAGTAGGCCTTTAAGGTCACCCCTCCACTTT,CASSRPLRSPLHF